Sequencing of this T cell receptor beta chain was carried out in a study of shared T cell receptors in the human thymus. The germline gives CDR1 LNHNV, CDR2 YYDKDF (reference sequence). After removal of 6 bases from V and 2 bases from J, the junction contained 9 bases not matched to a gene. The CDR3 has 15 amino acids. This clone was seen just once. Method: immunoSEQ multiplex PCR; TCRdb's copy keeps in-frame clones and lacks some. The table lists under 850,000 clones, approximately 88% of them singletons, with 0.0085% to 0.012% in the top ten. The same specimen was also included in a second study, on human thymus T cells. That paper states: Thymic samples were excised during corrective heart operations. Biased V and J segment usage appeared in thymus and peripheral blood. In unrelated individuals, thymic repertoires overlapped highly, according to related research.

The receptor was isolated from a boy under two years old with a congenital heart defect. The chain has TRBV15 and TRBJ2-7, with TRBD1 identical over 8 bases. Sequencing was carried out using thymocytes. CDR3: CATRYPGTGTYEQYF. The CDR3 region has the DNA TGTGCCACCAGGTACCCGGGGACAGGAACCTACGAGCAGTACTTC.